The 8 T cell receptor beta chains below come from one sample, sequenced in a study of OX40 agonist ivuxolimab in advanced cancers. The assay was immunoSEQ multiplex PCR, and TCRdb's table has in-frame clones only and misses some. This table holds approximately 66,000 clones, 70% to 90% found once. The sample was CD4+ or CD8+ T cells sorted from blood, taken in a trial of the OX40 agonist ivuxolimab. The receptors shown here come from an adult with an advanced solid tumor such as melanoma, head and neck, liver or kidney cancer.

This chain links TRBV2 with TRBJ1-6; weak D call: TRBD1 (6 bases). CDR3 length equals 14 residues. Germline CDR1 is SNHLY and CDR2 is FYNNEI. V was shortened by 4 bases and J by 5 bases, with 9 bases between the two germline ends. Written as DNA, the CDR3 is TGTGCCAGCAGTGGTACAGGGAATAATTCACCCCTCCACTTT. Its translation: CASSGTGNNSPLHF. Full variable domain (missing parts from reference TRBV2 and TRBJ1-6): EPEVTQTPSHQVTQMGQEVILRCVPISNHLYFYWYRQILGQKVEFLVSFYNNEISEKSEIFDDQFSVERPDGSNFTLKIRSTKLEDSAMYFCASSGTGNNSPLHFGNGTRLTVT.

The gene calls are TRBV28 and TRBJ1-5; TRBD1 is a possible D gene (6 bases). V shed 2 bases and J shed 4 bases, with 12 bases lying between them. The CDR3 covers 15 residues. CDR1 MDHEN and CDR2 SYDVKM come from the germline V gene. The DNA of the CDR3 is TGTGCCAGCAGTTTACTCGACAGGCCGAATCAGCCCCAGCATTTT. Its translation is CASSLLDRPNQPQHF.

This sequence joins TRBV11-2 and TRBJ2-1; TRBD1 agrees at 7 bases. This CDR3 has 15 amino acids. The trim removed 3 bases at V and 5 bases at J, leaving 7 bases unmatched. Germline V CDR1 and CDR2: SGHAT, FQNNGV. This CDR3 is CASSFGTERNNEQFF. The CDR3 DNA reads as TGTGCCAGCAGCTTCGGGACAGAACGAAACAATGAGCAGTTCTTC.

The chain uses TRBV7-9 and TRBJ1-1, with D maybe TRBD1 (6 bases). Trimming left V 6 bases short and J 0 bases short, with 11 bases between. Germline V gene sequence: CDR1 SEHNR, CDR2 FQNEAQ (reference sequence). The CDR3 runs to 14 residues. CDR3 nucleotide sequence: TGTGCCAGCAGACCCGGGACACTGAACACTGAAGCTTTCTTT. It yields the protein CASRPGTLNTEAFF.

The rearrangement joins TRBV11-2 to TRBJ2-1; perhaps TRBD1 as D (5 bases). Germline assignment: CDR1 SGHAT and CDR2 FQNNGV. V lost 0 bases and J 5 bases, leaving 14 bases between the germline ends. CDR3 length: 16 amino acids. The CDR3 here is CASSLDRRQPNNEQFF. CDR3 in DNA: TGTGCCAGCAGCTTAGATCGCCGACAGCCCAACAATGAGCAGTTCTTC.

The V gene is TRBV5-5, the J gene TRBJ1-5; D unclear. The germline V gene encodes CDR1 SGHKS and CDR2 YYEKEE (reference sequence). Trimming took 0 bases from V and 1 from J, leaving 2 bases between them. The CDR3 covers 13 residues. The CDR3 protein is CASSLDSNQPQHF. In DNA, the CDR3 is TGTGCCAGCAGCTTGGACAGCAATCAGCCCCAGCATTTT.

This chain uses TRBV6-5 with TRBJ2-6, with no clear D. The germline V gene encodes CDR1 MNHEY and CDR2 SVGAGI. The CDR3 contains 13 residues. V was pared by 8 bases and J by 0 bases, with 5 bases between. CDR3 in amino acids: CASVASGANVLTF. CDR3 coding DNA: TGTGCCAGCGTGGCCTCTGGGGCCAACGTCCTGACTTTC.

The chain recombines TRBV7-6 with TRBJ2-5; D is unclear. V lost 5 bases to trimming and J lost 2 bases, with 9 bases between them. This CDR3 spans 13 amino acids. CDR1 is SGHVS and CDR2 is FNYEAQ in the germline V gene. CDR3 region: CASSRSSQETQYF. The DNA for the CDR3 is TGTGCCAGCAGCCGCTCCTCGCAAGAGACCCAGTACTTC.